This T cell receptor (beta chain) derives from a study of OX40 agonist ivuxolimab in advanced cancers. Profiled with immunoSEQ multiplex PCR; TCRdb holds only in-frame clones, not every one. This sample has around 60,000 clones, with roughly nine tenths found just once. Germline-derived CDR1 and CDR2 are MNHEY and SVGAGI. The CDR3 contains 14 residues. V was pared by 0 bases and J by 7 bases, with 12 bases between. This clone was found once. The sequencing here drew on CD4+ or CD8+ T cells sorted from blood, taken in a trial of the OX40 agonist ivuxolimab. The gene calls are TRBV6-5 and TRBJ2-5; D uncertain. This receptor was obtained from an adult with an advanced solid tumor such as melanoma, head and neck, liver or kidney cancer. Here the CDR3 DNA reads TGTGCCAGCAGTTACTCGGGCGGTAGTGGGACCCAGTACTTC. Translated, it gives CASSYSGGSGTQYF.